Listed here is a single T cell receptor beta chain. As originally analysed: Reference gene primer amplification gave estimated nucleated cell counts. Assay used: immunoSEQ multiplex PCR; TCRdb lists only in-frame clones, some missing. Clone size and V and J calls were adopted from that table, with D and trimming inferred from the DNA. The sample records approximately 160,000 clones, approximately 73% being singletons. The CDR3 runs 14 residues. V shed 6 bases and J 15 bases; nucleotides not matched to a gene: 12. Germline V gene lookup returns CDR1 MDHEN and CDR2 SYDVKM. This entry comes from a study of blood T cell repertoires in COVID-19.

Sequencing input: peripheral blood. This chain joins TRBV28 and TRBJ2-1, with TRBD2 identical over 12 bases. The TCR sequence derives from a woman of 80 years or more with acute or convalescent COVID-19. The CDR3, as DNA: TGTGCCAGCAGCACCGGACTAGCGGGACTGGGCGGGTTCTTC. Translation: CASSTGLAGLGGFF.